This T cell receptor (beta chain) was found in a study of human versus mouse CDR3 diversity and MHC coevolution. Points from the study as a whole: Humans had the largest estimated TCR beta repertoire, 1.5 million to 2 million clonotypes.

Profiling relied on immunoSEQ multiplex PCR, and the TCRdb table lists in-frame clones only, not all of them. The data contain around 77,000 clones, approximately 90% of them singletons. Notes on this clone: No antigen is known for it.

Sorting isolated naive CD4 T cells lacking CD45RO and expressing CD62L. This CDR3 has 13 residues. With 7 bases clipped from V and 1 base from J, the junction kept 2 bases outside the gene matches. CDR1 is SGHRS and CDR2 is YFSETQ in the germline V gene. Source material: naive CD4+ T cells from blood. Noted subset: CD45RO-negative CD62L-positive naive CD4 T cells. The sequence was obtained from a person between 25 and 70 years old in good health. This chain uses TRBV5-1 with TRBJ2-3; 8 positions match TRBD2. The CDR3 reads CASATSGTDTQYF. CDR3 coding DNA: TGCGCCAGCGCGACTAGCGGCACAGATACGCAGTATTTT.